Listed below are T cell receptor beta chains from one sample, sequenced in a study of regulatory T cells in long-lasting Graves disease. A single record per CDR3 protein comes from TCRdb applying MiXCR to the multiplex PCR reads. The sample lists 360,000 or so distinct CDR3 sequences, approximately 23% occurring once. The sequencing here drew on peripheral blood mononuclear cells (PBMCs), taken when the disease was refractory, from a patient treated with antithyroid drugs. The receptors originated from a woman in her thirties or forties with Graves disease. CDR3s include the opening cysteine and the closing phenylalanine or tryptophan. A D gene is named only where the DNA matches it firmly. Not every row has a clone size; where given, it reads once, few, many or a size class.

J gene | V gene | clone size | D gene | CDR3 protein | CDR3 DNA
TRBJ2-4 | TRBV7-8 | NA | NA | CASSKEAGALAKNIQYF | TGTGCCAGCAGCAAGGAGGCAGGGGCGCTAGCCAAAAACATTCAGTACTTC
TRBJ2-5 | TRBV28 | many | TRBD2 | CASGPGTSGQETQYF | TGTGCCAGCGGCCCCGGGACTAGCGGTCAAGAGACCCAGTACTTC
TRBJ2-7 | TRBV28 | NA | TRBD2 | CASSQAASGRAWYEQYF | TGTGCCAGCAGCCAAGCCGCTAGCGGGAGGGCCTGGTACGAGCAGTACTTC
TRBJ2-7 | TRBV3-1 | NA | TRBD2 | CASSQEPSGVEQYF | TGTGCCAGCAGCCAAGAACCTAGCGGGGTCGAGCAGTACTTC
TRBJ1-5 | TRBV29-1 | NA | TRBD1 | CSVQTGDQPQHF | TGCAGCGTTCAAACAGGGGATCAGCCCCAGCATTTT
TRBJ2-7 | TRBV20-1 | NA | NA | CSAPNKNAYEQYF | TGCAGTGCTCCTAACAAGAACGCTTACGAGCAGTACTTC
TRBJ1-4 | TRBV28 | NA | NA | CAGSAEIAEKLFF | TGTGCCGGCAGTGCTGAGATTGCTGAAAAACTGTTTTTT
TRBJ1-1 | TRBV20-1 | NA | NA | CSATPPWKGPNTEAFF | TGCAGTGCTACCCCGCCGTGGAAAGGACCGAACACTGAAGCTTTCTTT
TRBJ1-3 | TRBV28 | many | TRBD1 | CASRSGQGRNTIYF | TGTGCCAGCAGGTCCGGACAGGGGAGAAACACCATATATTTT
TRBJ1-4 | TRBV15 | many | NA | CATSSEGWEKLFF | TGTGCCACCAGCAGCGAAGGGTGGGAAAAACTGTTTTTT
TRBJ1-5 | TRBV2 | many | TRBD1 | CASSGQGTSNQPQHF | TGTGCCAGCAGCGGACAGGGGACTAGCAATCAGCCCCAGCATTTT
TRBJ2-7 | TRBV28 | many | TRBD1 | CATRRTGGNEQYF | TGTGCCACCAGGCGGACAGGTGGTAACGAGCAGTACTTC
TRBJ1-1 | TRBV3-1 | NA | NA | CASSPFETVIAFF | TGTGCCAGCAGCCCATTCGAAACAGTGATAGCTTTCTTT
TRBJ2-5 | TRBV3-1 | few | NA | CASSPTQVGETQYF | TGTGCCAGCAGCCCCACCCAGGTTGGTGAGACCCAGTACTTC
TRBJ1-5 | TRBV11-2 | many | TRBD1 | CASRVGQGDQPQHF | TGTGCCAGCAGAGTGGGACAGGGGGACCAGCCCCAGCATTTT
TRBJ1-2 | TRBV7-8 | few | NA | CASSLTGPGIYGYTF | TGTGCCAGCAGCCTTACGGGGCCAGGGATCTATGGCTACACCTTC
TRBJ2-7 | TRBV20-1 | many | NA | CSASGMNYEQYF | TGCAGTGCTAGCGGGATGAACTACGAGCAGTACTTC
TRBJ2-7 | TRBV7-2 | NA | TRBD2 | CASSHQSRLADDRTFYEQYF | TGTGCCAGCAGCCACCAGTCACGACTAGCGGACGACCGTACATTCTACGAGCAGTACTTC
TRBJ2-5 | TRBV6-1 | many | TRBD2 | CASSPTLAGAETQYF | TGTGCCAGCAGTCCGACCTTAGCGGGAGCCGAGACCCAGTACTTC
TRBJ1-2 | TRBV20-1 | NA | NA | CSARDQATYGYTF | TGCAGTGCTAGAGATCAGGCAACCTATGGCTACACCTTC
TRBJ2-7 | TRBV20-1 | NA | NA | CSARVGLRRGDYEQYF | TGCAGTGCTAGAGTGGGCCTCCGGAGGGGCGACTACGAGCAGTACTTC
TRBJ1-1 | TRBV2 | many | TRBD1 | CASSAADRPNTEAFF | TGTGCCAGCAGTGCTGCGGACAGGCCGAACACTGAAGCTTTCTTT
TRBJ1-3 | TRBV11-2 | once | NA | CASRHSSGNTIYF | TGTGCCAGCAGACACTCCTCTGGAAACACCATATATTTT
TRBJ1-1 | TRBV7-2 | few | NA | CANSSLTPEAFF | TGTGCCAACAGCTCCCTGACCCCCGAAGCTTTCTTT
TRBJ2-7 | TRBV20-1 | NA | NA | CSARRQYVKPYEQYF | TGCAGTGCTAGACGTCAATACGTCAAGCCCTACGAGCAGTACTTC
TRBJ2-5 | TRBV5-1 | NA | NA | CASSLGWLETQYF | TGCGCCAGCAGCCTAGGGTGGTTGGAGACCCAGTACTTC
TRBJ2-7 | TRBV10-2 | NA | NA | CASRTETYEQYF | TGCGCCAGCAGGACGGAAACCTACGAGCAGTACTTC
TRBJ2-7 | TRBV5-1 | many | NA | CASRPPFGKSSYEQYF | TGCGCCAGCAGACCTCCCTTCGGGAAGAGCTCCTACGAGCAGTACTTC
TRBJ2-7 | TRBV11-2 | many | NA | CASSSGGIYEQYF | TGTGCCAGCAGCTCTGGTGGGATTTACGAGCAGTACTTC
TRBJ2-7 | TRBV12-3/TRBV12-4 | many | TRBD2 | CASSEVAGELYEQYF | TGTGCCAGCAGCGAGGTAGCGGGAGAACTCTACGAGCAGTACTTC
TRBJ2-5 | TRBV7-9 | NA | NA | CASSLVQPIGTQYF | TGTGCCAGCAGCTTAGTCCAACCCATAGGGACCCAGTACTTC
TRBJ2-7 | TRBV28 | many | NA | CASRRAEFFGSYEQYF | TGTGCCAGCAGGCGGGCCGAATTTTTTGGCTCCTACGAGCAGTACTTC
TRBJ2-1 | TRBV11-2 | many | TRBD1 | CASSLNRDRAYNEQFF | TGTGCCAGCAGCTTAAATCGGGACAGAGCCTACAATGAGCAGTTCTTC
TRBJ1-4 | TRBV5-1 | NA | TRBD1 | CASSPTGFEGGEKLFF | TGCGCCAGCAGCCCGACAGGGTTCGAGGGCGGTGAAAAACTGTTTTTT
TRBJ2-7 | TRBV24-1 | few | NA | CATSDPLQRQYF | TGTGCCACCAGTGATCCGCTTCAGCGGCAGTACTTC
TRBJ1-1 | TRBV18 | few | NA | CASSPQPNTEAFF | TGTGCCAGCTCACCACAACCGAACACTGAAGCTTTCTTT
TRBJ2-4 | TRBV7-9 | NA | TRBD2 | CASSPAGTSGQALAKNIQYF | TGTGCCAGCAGCCCCGCCGGGACTAGCGGGCAAGCTCTAGCCAAAAACATTCAGTACTTC